A selection of T cell receptor beta chains follows, all from one sample in a study of cytomegalovirus exposure and HLA in healthy donors. The assay was immunoSEQ multiplex PCR, and TCRdb's table has in-frame clones only and misses some. In the table there are about 190,000 clones, about 83% of which are singletons. The sequenced sample consisted of PBMCs. These receptors were collected from a woman younger than 45 in good health and CMV-seropositive. The CDR3 runs from the conserved cysteine through the conserved F or W. The order of the fields is J gene, V gene, D gene, clone size, CDR3 DNA, CDR3 protein. The D gene is left open where the match is weak. Clone sizes are given selectively: once, few, many, or a class where the clone is expanded.

j_gene: TRBJ2-5; v_gene: TRBV7-2; d_gene: .; abundance: once; CDR3nt: TGTGCCAGCAGCTTAGACGTGAACGGAGAGACCCAGTACTTC; CDR3aa: CASSLDVNGETQYF
j_gene: TRBJ1-2; v_gene: TRBV15; d_gene: .; abundance: .; CDR3nt: TGTGCCACCAGCAGAGACAGCTATGGCTACACCTTC; CDR3aa: CATSRDSYGYTF
j_gene: TRBJ2-7; v_gene: TRBV13; d_gene: TRBD2; abundance: .; CDR3nt: TGTGCCAGCAGCTCTAGCGGGAGGGCCGCTGAGCAGTACTTC; CDR3aa: CASSSSGRAAEQYF
j_gene: TRBJ1-5; v_gene: TRBV28; d_gene: TRBD1; abundance: .; CDR3nt: TGTGCCAGCAGTTTGTGGGACAGGAGGGCGAGCAATCAGCCCCAGCATTTT; CDR3aa: CASSLWDRRASNQPQHF
j_gene: TRBJ1-1; v_gene: TRBV10-1; d_gene: .; abundance: .; CDR3nt: TGCGCCAGCAGTGAGTCTTTAACCTCAGGGACTGAAGCTTTCTTT; CDR3aa: CASSESLTSGTEAFF
j_gene: TRBJ2-1; v_gene: TRBV10-2; d_gene: .; abundance: .; CDR3nt: TGCGCCGTACAGGAGGGGACAGCCTCCTACAATGAGCAGTTCTTC; CDR3aa: CAVQEGTASYNEQFF
j_gene: TRBJ1-2; v_gene: TRBV18; d_gene: .; abundance: .; CDR3nt: TGTGCCAGCTCACCATACAGCCAGCGGGACTACACCTTC; CDR3aa: CASSPYSQRDYTF
j_gene: TRBJ2-5; v_gene: TRBV9; d_gene: .; abundance: .; CDR3nt: TGTGCCAGCAGCGTAGGAGGGGACACCATCGGGACCCAGTACTTC; CDR3aa: CASSVGGDTIGTQYF
j_gene: TRBJ2-7; v_gene: TRBV9; d_gene: TRBD1; abundance: .; CDR3nt: TGTGCCAGCAGCCATGGGGACAGGAGTGCCTACGAGCAGTACTTC; CDR3aa: CASSHGDRSAYEQYF
j_gene: TRBJ1-4; v_gene: TRBV19; d_gene: .; abundance: .; CDR3nt: TGTGCCAGTAGAAACCCCGGAGGAACTAATGAAAAACTGTTTTTT; CDR3aa: CASRNPGGTNEKLFF
j_gene: TRBJ2-2; v_gene: TRBV6-1; d_gene: .; abundance: .; CDR3nt: TGTGCCAGCAGGACTGGACTTGACACCGGGGAGCTGTTTTTT; CDR3aa: CASRTGLDTGELFF
j_gene: TRBJ1-1; v_gene: TRBV6-6; d_gene: .; abundance: .; CDR3nt: TGTGCCAGCAGTTACTCCCGCGGGAGCGTGGCTTTCTTT; CDR3aa: CASSYSRGSVAFF
j_gene: TRBJ2-3; v_gene: TRBV5-1; d_gene: .; abundance: .; CDR3nt: TGCGCCAGCAGCCACGCACAGGGGGGGACCACAGATACGCAGTATTTT; CDR3aa: CASSHAQGGTTDTQYF
j_gene: TRBJ2-3; v_gene: TRBV4-3; d_gene: .; abundance: .; CDR3nt: TGCGCCAGCAGCCAAGATGCGGGGACGCGCACAGATACGCAGTATTTT; CDR3aa: CASSQDAGTRTDTQYF
j_gene: TRBJ2-5; v_gene: TRBV11-2; d_gene: TRBD1; abundance: .; CDR3nt: TGTGCCAGCAGCTTATACCCCAGTGACAGGGAAGAGACCCAGTACTTC; CDR3aa: CASSLYPSDREETQYF
j_gene: TRBJ1-5; v_gene: TRBV7-8; d_gene: .; abundance: .; CDR3nt: TGTGCCAGCAGCTTGGGGGGTTTCAGCAATCAGCCCCAGCATTTT; CDR3aa: CASSLGGFSNQPQHF
j_gene: TRBJ2-3; v_gene: TRBV6-4; d_gene: .; abundance: few; CDR3nt: TGTGCCAGCAGTGGCGACACAGATACGCAGTATTTT; CDR3aa: CASSGDTDTQYF
j_gene: TRBJ2-4; v_gene: TRBV5-1; d_gene: .; abundance: .; CDR3nt: TGCGCCAGCAGCTTTTCAGGCGGGCTAGCCAAAAACATTCAGTACTTC; CDR3aa: CASSFSGGLAKNIQYF
j_gene: TRBJ1-2; v_gene: TRBV4-3; d_gene: .; abundance: .; CDR3nt: TGCGCCAGCAGCCAAGATCCGGGGGAAAGCTATGGCTACACCTTC; CDR3aa: CASSQDPGESYGYTF
j_gene: TRBJ2-1; v_gene: TRBV7-9; d_gene: .; abundance: .; CDR3nt: TGTGCCAGCAGCTTGACCGGGTCCAATGAGCAGTTCTTC; CDR3aa: CASSLTGSNEQFF
j_gene: TRBJ2-5; v_gene: TRBV5-1; d_gene: .; abundance: .; CDR3nt: TGCGCCAGCAGCTTGGCTGGTGGGCAGGGGCAAGAGACCCAGTACTTC; CDR3aa: CASSLAGGQGQETQYF
j_gene: TRBJ2-1; v_gene: TRBV10-3; d_gene: TRBD1; abundance: .; CDR3nt: TGTGCCATCAGTGAGGGACAGGGGATTTACAATGAGCAGTTCTTC; CDR3aa: CAISEGQGIYNEQFF
j_gene: TRBJ1-4; v_gene: TRBV7-9; d_gene: TRBD1; abundance: .; CDR3nt: TGTGCCAGCAGCTCCGCCGGGACAGGGGTAGGGTTGCGTGAAAAACTGTTTTTT; CDR3aa: CASSSAGTGVGLREKLFF
j_gene: TRBJ2-1; v_gene: TRBV2; d_gene: TRBD2; abundance: .; CDR3nt: TGTGCCAGCAGTGTACTAGCGGGGTACAATGAGCAGTTCTTC; CDR3aa: CASSVLAGYNEQFF
j_gene: TRBJ1-2; v_gene: TRBV11-2; d_gene: .; abundance: .; CDR3nt: TGTGCCAGCAGTCCCTCGGCGGGTACTTGGCAAGGCTACACCTTC; CDR3aa: CASSPSAGTWQGYTF
j_gene: TRBJ1-2; v_gene: TRBV5-4; d_gene: TRBD1; abundance: .; CDR3nt: TGTGCCAGCAGCTCAATCGGACAGGGGACCTATGGCTACACCTTC; CDR3aa: CASSSIGQGTYGYTF
j_gene: TRBJ1-2; v_gene: TRBV5-5; d_gene: TRBD1; abundance: few; CDR3nt: TGTGCCAGCAGCTTGGTGGGACAGTCGTATGGCTACACCTTC; CDR3aa: CASSLVGQSYGYTF
j_gene: TRBJ2-1; v_gene: TRBV6-5; d_gene: .; abundance: .; CDR3nt: TGTGCCAGCTGTTGGGGCGGGGTATGCAATGAGCAGTTCTTC; CDR3aa: CASCWGGVCNEQFF
j_gene: TRBJ2-1; v_gene: TRBV28; d_gene: .; abundance: .; CDR3nt: TGTGCCAGCGAGGGTACAGAAGACAATGAGCAGTTCTTC; CDR3aa: CASEGTEDNEQFF
j_gene: TRBJ1-2; v_gene: TRBV7-2; d_gene: .; abundance: .; CDR3nt: TGTGCCAGCAGCTTAGCGTTCGCGAATGGCTACACCTTC; CDR3aa: CASSLAFANGYTF
j_gene: TRBJ2-7; v_gene: TRBV7-9; d_gene: .; abundance: .; CDR3nt: TGTGCCAGCAGCCCGAAGACTACTGCGGCCCACGAGCAGTACTTC; CDR3aa: CASSPKTTAAHEQYF
j_gene: TRBJ2-5; v_gene: TRBV5-4; d_gene: TRBD2; abundance: .; CDR3nt: TGTGCCAGCAGCTTAGCGGCTAGCGGGGGTACCGAGACCCAGTACTTC; CDR3aa: CASSLAASGGTETQYF
j_gene: TRBJ1-6; v_gene: TRBV5-4; d_gene: TRBD1; abundance: .; CDR3nt: TGTGCCAGCAGCTTGCAGGGGGCGACTTCACCCCTCCACTTT; CDR3aa: CASSLQGATSPLHF
j_gene: TRBJ1-1; v_gene: TRBV11-2; d_gene: .; abundance: few; CDR3nt: TGTGCCAGCAGGCTAGTCCTCTCCGGCACTGAAGCTTTCTTT; CDR3aa: CASRLVLSGTEAFF
j_gene: TRBJ2-7; v_gene: TRBV6-1; d_gene: .; abundance: .; CDR3nt: TGTGCCAGCATAAATTTAAAGCGGGACGAGCAGTACTTC; CDR3aa: CASINLKRDEQYF
j_gene: TRBJ2-1; v_gene: TRBV6-5; d_gene: TRBD2; abundance: .; CDR3nt: TGTGCCAGCTTCTCTGTAGCGGGAGGGAAGAATGAGCAGTTCTTC; CDR3aa: CASFSVAGGKNEQFF
j_gene: TRBJ1-1; v_gene: TRBV4-2; d_gene: .; abundance: few; CDR3nt: TGTGCCAGCAGCCAAGAGGCCCTTTTTAACACTGAAGCTTTCTTT; CDR3aa: CASSQEALFNTEAFF
j_gene: TRBJ2-7; v_gene: TRBV5-1; d_gene: .; abundance: .; CDR3nt: TGCGCCAGCAGCACCACTCACTTCTACGAGCAGTACTTC; CDR3aa: CASSTTHFYEQYF
j_gene: TRBJ2-6; v_gene: TRBV29-1; d_gene: TRBD1; abundance: .; CDR3nt: TGCAGCGTTGGACAGGGAGTGGCTGGGGCCAACGTCCTGACTTTC; CDR3aa: CSVGQGVAGANVLTF
j_gene: TRBJ2-7; v_gene: TRBV5-1; d_gene: TRBD1; abundance: .; CDR3nt: TGCGCCAGCAGGGGGGGGACAGGGCGAAACGAGCAGTACTTC; CDR3aa: CASRGGTGRNEQYF
j_gene: TRBJ2-7; v_gene: TRBV5-1; d_gene: .; abundance: .; CDR3nt: TGCGCCAGCAGCTCCTGGTTGGGGGCAACCTACGAGCAGTACTTC; CDR3aa: CASSSWLGATYEQYF
j_gene: TRBJ2-1; v_gene: TRBV2; d_gene: .; abundance: .; CDR3nt: TGTGCCAGCAATACCGGGACAGAGCAGTTCTTC; CDR3aa: CASNTGTEQFF
j_gene: TRBJ2-5; v_gene: TRBV7-8; d_gene: TRBD2; abundance: .; CDR3nt: TGTGCCAGCAGCTTGTCTTACGGGAGGGACCAAGAGACCCAGTACTTC; CDR3aa: CASSLSYGRDQETQYF
j_gene: TRBJ1-2; v_gene: TRBV5-1; d_gene: .; abundance: .; CDR3nt: TGCGCCAGCAGCCCCTCCGGTCATGGCTACACCTTC; CDR3aa: CASSPSGHGYTF
j_gene: TRBJ2-2; v_gene: TRBV7-6; d_gene: .; abundance: .; CDR3nt: TGTGCCAGCAGCCCCTATCACCACACCGGGGAGCTGTTTTTT; CDR3aa: CASSPYHHTGELFF
j_gene: TRBJ1-3; v_gene: TRBV7-9; d_gene: .; abundance: .; CDR3nt: TGTGCCAGCAGCGCCGCCGACAGGAGTGGAAACACCATATATTTT; CDR3aa: CASSAADRSGNTIYF
j_gene: TRBJ1-6; v_gene: TRBV5-4; d_gene: .; abundance: .; CDR3nt: TGTGCCAGCAGCTTGGACGGGAATTCACCCCTCCACTTT; CDR3aa: CASSLDGNSPLHF
j_gene: TRBJ1-1; v_gene: TRBV19; d_gene: .; abundance: .; CDR3nt: TGTGCCAGTGCTTTTCGACAGAGAGAAGCTTTCTTT; CDR3aa: CASAFRQREAFF
j_gene: TRBJ2-7; v_gene: TRBV6-1; d_gene: .; abundance: .; CDR3nt: TGTGCCTGGGGCAGCTCCTACGAGCAGTACTTC; CDR3aa: CAWGSSYEQYF
j_gene: TRBJ1-1; v_gene: TRBV19; d_gene: .; abundance: .; CDR3nt: TGTGCCAGTAGTAAGTGGGCCACTGAAGCTTTCTTT; CDR3aa: CASSKWATEAFF
j_gene: TRBJ1-2; v_gene: TRBV6-1; d_gene: .; abundance: .; CDR3nt: TGTGCCAGCAGTCGAGACAGCTCGTACGGCTACACCTTC; CDR3aa: CASSRDSSYGYTF
j_gene: TRBJ2-7; v_gene: TRBV7-8; d_gene: .; abundance: .; CDR3nt: TGTGCCAGCAGCTTAGATTTCGGCGGAGCCTACGAGCAGTACTTC; CDR3aa: CASSLDFGGAYEQYF
j_gene: TRBJ2-7; v_gene: TRBV7-8; d_gene: .; abundance: .; CDR3nt: TGTGCCAGCAGCTTAAGAGCGAGGAACGAGCAGTACTTC; CDR3aa: CASSLRARNEQYF
j_gene: TRBJ2-7; v_gene: TRBV7-2; d_gene: .; abundance: once; CDR3nt: TGTGCCAGCAGCTCAATGGATGGCGGGCCCATAGAGGGCCTCGAGCAGTACTTC; CDR3aa: CASSSMDGGPIEGLEQYF
j_gene: TRBJ2-3; v_gene: TRBV28; d_gene: TRBD2; abundance: once; CDR3nt: TGTGCCAGCACCGAACCGGGACTACCTAGTTTTGGTACGCAGTATTTT; CDR3aa: CASTEPGLPSFGTQYF
j_gene: TRBJ1-1; v_gene: TRBV27; d_gene: .; abundance: .; CDR3nt: TGTGCCAGCAGTTTATGGAGGGAAGGTGAAGCTTTCTTT; CDR3aa: CASSLWREGEAFF
j_gene: TRBJ2-2; v_gene: TRBV12-5; d_gene: TRBD1; abundance: .; CDR3nt: TGTGCTAGTGGTTTGGTTCGGTTCGGCGGGACAGGGAATACCGGGGAGCTGTTTTTT; CDR3aa: CASGLVRFGGTGNTGELFF
j_gene: TRBJ1-1; v_gene: TRBV9; d_gene: .; abundance: .; CDR3nt: TGTGCCAGCAGCTCGGGCAGGGAGAACACTGAAGCTTTCTTT; CDR3aa: CASSSGRENTEAFF
j_gene: TRBJ1-1; v_gene: TRBV4-1; d_gene: TRBD1; abundance: .; CDR3nt: TGCGCCAGCAGCCACTCACGGGACAGGTCCTTCGAGGGCACTGAAGCTTTCTTT; CDR3aa: CASSHSRDRSFEGTEAFF
j_gene: TRBJ1-2; v_gene: TRBV19; d_gene: .; abundance: once; CDR3nt: TGTGCCAGTAGTATCGCCCCCTGGACAGCCTCCTATGGCTACACCTTC; CDR3aa: CASSIAPWTASYGYTF